A selection of T cell receptor beta chains follows, all from one sample in a study of T cells after yellow fever vaccination. TCRdb independently ran MiXCR on the 5' RACE reads; one entry per CDR3 protein. The sample has approximately 160,000 distinct CDR3 sequences, around 9% seen once; the top ten hold approximately 35%. The sequenced sample was CD8+ T cells sorted from PBMCs, obtained 45 days after the yellow fever booster vaccination. These receptors all come from a man aged 18 to 29 who received the YFV17D yellow fever vaccine. Each CDR3 is given with its conserved first and last residue. A D gene is named only where the DNA matches it firmly. Some rows mark clone size as missing; the rest say once, few, many or name a class of expanded clone.

D gene: TRBD1
J gene: TRBJ2-1
V gene: TRBV20-1
clone size: few
CDR3 protein: CSAMDRGLNRDEQFF
CDR3 DNA: TGCAGTGCCATGGACAGGGGGCTTAATCGGGATGAGCAGTTCTTC

D gene: -
J gene: TRBJ2-3
V gene: TRBV7-9
clone size: -
CDR3 protein: CASRPRGNTDTQYF
CDR3 DNA: TGTGCCAGCAGGCCACGGGGGAACACAGATACGCAGTATTTT

D gene: TRBD1
J gene: TRBJ2-3
V gene: TRBV4-1
clone size: few
CDR3 protein: CASSQELTGRDRGTDTQYF
CDR3 DNA: TGCGCCAGCAGCCAAGAATTAACGGGCCGGGACAGGGGCACAGATACGCAGTATTTT

D gene: -
J gene: TRBJ1-2
V gene: TRBV28
clone size: medium-sized
CDR3 protein: CASSLIPGPSGGYTF
CDR3 DNA: TGTGCCAGCAGTTTGATCCCCGGTCCGAGTGGCGGCTACACCTTC

D gene: TRBD2
J gene: TRBJ2-1
V gene: TRBV5-1
clone size: -
CDR3 protein: CASSVGLAGKDNEQFF
CDR3 DNA: TGCGCCAGCAGCGTAGGCTTAGCGGGGAAAGACAATGAGCAGTTCTTC

D gene: TRBD2
J gene: TRBJ2-3
V gene: TRBV6-4
clone size: many
CDR3 protein: CASSASGESDTQYF
CDR3 DNA: TGTGCCAGCAGCGCTAGCGGGGAGTCAGATACGCAGTATTTT

D gene: TRBD2
J gene: TRBJ2-5
V gene: TRBV9
clone size: -
CDR3 protein: CASSPGGTVGWRETQYF
CDR3 DNA: TGTGCCAGCAGCCCGGGGGGGACGGTCGGGTGGAGAGAGACCCAGTACTTC

D gene: TRBD1
J gene: TRBJ2-2
V gene: TRBV12-3/TRBV12-4
clone size: -
CDR3 protein: CASSFTGVTGELFF
CDR3 DNA: TGTGCCAGCAGTTTCACAGGGGTAACCGGGGAGCTGTTTTTT

D gene: -
J gene: TRBJ2-3
V gene: TRBV9
clone size: -
CDR3 protein: CASSVGYTFSTDTQYF
CDR3 DNA: TGTGCCAGCAGCGTAGGGTATACTTTTAGCACAGATACGCAGTATTTT

D gene: TRBD2
J gene: TRBJ2-1
V gene: TRBV7-2
clone size: -
CDR3 protein: CASSLASGGNNEQFF
CDR3 DNA: TGTGCCAGCAGCTTAGCCAGCGGGGGCAACAATGAGCAGTTCTTC

D gene: TRBD1
J gene: TRBJ1-1
V gene: TRBV7-9
clone size: -
CDR3 protein: CASNLGDRGSGTEAFF
CDR3 DNA: TGTGCCAGCAACCTGGGGGACAGGGGATCAGGGACTGAAGCTTTCTTT

D gene: TRBD2
J gene: TRBJ2-1
V gene: TRBV19
clone size: -
CDR3 protein: CASSISGGRGAGEQFF
CDR3 DNA: TGTGCCAGTAGTATCTCCGGGGGGAGGGGAGCGGGTGAGCAGTTCTTC

D gene: TRBD1
J gene: TRBJ2-7
V gene: TRBV5-6
clone size: many
CDR3 protein: CASGLRDRPTYEQYF
CDR3 DNA: TGTGCCAGCGGGCTCCGGGACAGACCCACCTACGAGCAGTACTTC

D gene: -
J gene: TRBJ2-3
V gene: TRBV12-3/TRBV12-4
clone size: -
CDR3 protein: CASSPWDIDTDTQYF
CDR3 DNA: TGTGCCAGCAGTCCGTGGGACATTGACACAGATACGCAGTATTTT

D gene: TRBD1
J gene: TRBJ2-1
V gene: TRBV12-3/TRBV12-4
clone size: many
CDR3 protein: CASTISPGQGDGYAYNEQFF
CDR3 DNA: TGTGCCAGCACCATCTCTCCGGGACAGGGAGATGGTTACGCATACAATGAGCAGTTCTTC

D gene: -
J gene: TRBJ2-5
V gene: TRBV20-1
clone size: once
CDR3 protein: CSATRDEGYQETQYF
CDR3 DNA: TGCAGTGCCACCCGGGACGAGGGGTACCAAGAGACCCAGTACTTC

D gene: TRBD2
J gene: TRBJ2-1
V gene: TRBV4-3
clone size: few
CDR3 protein: CASSQSGGAYEQFF
CDR3 DNA: TGCGCCAGCAGCCAAAGCGGGGGGGCCTATGAGCAGTTCTTC

D gene: -
J gene: TRBJ2-2
V gene: TRBV6-6
clone size: few
CDR3 protein: CASSPERTGELFF
CDR3 DNA: TGTGCCAGCAGTCCCGAGCGGACCGGGGAGCTGTTTTTT

D gene: -
J gene: TRBJ1-1
V gene: TRBV5-1
clone size: -
CDR3 protein: CASSLASGGTLNTEAFF
CDR3 DNA: TGCGCCAGCAGCTTGGCCTCGGGAGGCACTCTGAACACTGAAGCTTTCTTT

D gene: TRBD1
J gene: TRBJ2-5
V gene: TRBV12-5
clone size: few
CDR3 protein: CASARTGMYQETQYF
CDR3 DNA: TGTGCTAGTGCTAGGACAGGAATGTACCAAGAGACCCAGTACTTC

D gene: TRBD2
J gene: TRBJ2-1
V gene: TRBV11-2
clone size: -
CDR3 protein: CASSLRGGLAEIPDEQFF
CDR3 DNA: TGTGCCAGCAGCTTAAGGGGAGGACTAGCGGAGATCCCCGATGAGCAGTTCTTC

D gene: TRBD1
J gene: TRBJ1-1
V gene: TRBV5-1
clone size: -
CDR3 protein: CASSLEDRGIPEAFF
CDR3 DNA: TGCGCCAGCAGCTTGGAGGACAGGGGGATCCCTGAAGCTTTCTTT